The T cell receptor (beta chain) described here comes from a study of OX40 agonist ivuxolimab in advanced cancers. This clone was recorded once. V shed 8 bases, J shed 6 bases, and the junction held 11 bases outside the gene matches. This CDR3 has 15 residues. The germline CDR1 and CDR2 sequences are MDHEN and SYDVKM. The data were produced by immunoSEQ multiplex PCR, yet TCRdb's version contains in-frame clones alone and is incomplete. The data hold some 50,000 clones, with around 85% observed a single time. Sequenced material: CD4+ or CD8+ T cells sorted from blood, taken in a trial of the OX40 agonist ivuxolimab. This clonotype was sampled from an adult with an advanced solid tumor such as melanoma, head and neck, liver or kidney cancer. The rearrangement uses TRBV28 and TRBJ2-1, with 9 positions matching TRBD2. This CDR3 is CASVTGVAGVNEQFF. In nucleotides, the CDR3 is TGTGCCAGCGTGACTGGCGTAGCGGGAGTCAATGAGCAGTTCTTC.